The entry below gives a single T cell receptor (beta chain) sequence along with its context. Antigen specificity is unknown. In the original processing: For papillary thyroid cancer, a distant-metastasis classifier was constructed from CDR3 differences observed across clinicopathological groups. TCRdb recomputed clones from the PCR reads via MiXCR. What appears here as the V and J calls and clone size reflects TCRdb's work, not the paper's. There are 5,000 or so clones in the sample; under 35% occur only once, and 15% to 25% lies in the top ten. This sample is drawn from a study of metastatic and nonmetastatic thyroid tumors. Looking at the study overall: Both malignant and benign thyroid patients supplied peripheral blood and tumor or nodule tissue samples, across which the repertoires of these patients were then compared. General study points: Malignant thyroid tumors reportedly had TCR beta diversity that was significantly higher than in benign nodules, in blood and tumor.

Ahead of thyroid surgery, no patient had received treatment of any kind. V lost 5 bases and J lost 0; bases outside the gene matches: 11. Per the germline V gene, CDR1 is PRHDT and CDR2 is FYEKMQ (reference sequence). The length of the CDR3 is 17 residues. The TCR sequence derives from a female donor with papillary thyroid cancer or a benign thyroid nodule (not recorded which). Some clones in this sample may be carry-over from other donors' samples. The chain uses TRBV13 and TRBJ2-7; 9 bases line up with TRBD1. Sequences were obtained from adjacent normal tissue. CDR3 amino acids: CASSTKGGDRASYEQYF. The CDR3 nucleotides read TGTGCCAGCAGCACCAAAGGGGGGGACAGGGCCTCCTACGAGCAGTACTTC.